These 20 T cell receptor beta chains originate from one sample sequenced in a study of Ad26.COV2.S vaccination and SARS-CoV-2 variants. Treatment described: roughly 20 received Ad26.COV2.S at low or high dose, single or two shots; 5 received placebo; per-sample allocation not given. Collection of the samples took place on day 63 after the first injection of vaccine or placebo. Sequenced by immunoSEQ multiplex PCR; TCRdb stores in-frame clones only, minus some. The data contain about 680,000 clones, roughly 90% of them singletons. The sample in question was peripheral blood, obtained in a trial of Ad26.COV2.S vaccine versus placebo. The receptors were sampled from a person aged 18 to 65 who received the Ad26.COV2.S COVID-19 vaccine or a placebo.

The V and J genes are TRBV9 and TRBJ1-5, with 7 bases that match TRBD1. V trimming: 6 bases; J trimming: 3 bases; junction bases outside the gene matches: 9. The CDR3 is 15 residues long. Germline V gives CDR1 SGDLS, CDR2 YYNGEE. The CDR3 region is CASKTTRGSNQPQHF. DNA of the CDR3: TGTGCCAGCAAGACGACCAGGGGGTCCAATCAGCCCCAGCATTTT.

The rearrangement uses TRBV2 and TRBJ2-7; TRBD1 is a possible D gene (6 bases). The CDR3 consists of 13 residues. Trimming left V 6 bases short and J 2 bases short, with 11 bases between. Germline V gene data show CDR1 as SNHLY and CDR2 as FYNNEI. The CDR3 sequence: CASRGAMPYEQYF. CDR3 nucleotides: TGTGCCAGCAGGGGGGCCATGCCCTACGAGCAGTACTTC.

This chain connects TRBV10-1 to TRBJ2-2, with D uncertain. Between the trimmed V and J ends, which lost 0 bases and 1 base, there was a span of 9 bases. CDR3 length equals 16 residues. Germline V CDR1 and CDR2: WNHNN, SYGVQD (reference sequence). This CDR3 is CASSESPQKNTGELFF. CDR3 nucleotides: TGCGCCAGCAGTGAGTCGCCGCAGAAGAACACCGGGGAGCTGTTTTTT.

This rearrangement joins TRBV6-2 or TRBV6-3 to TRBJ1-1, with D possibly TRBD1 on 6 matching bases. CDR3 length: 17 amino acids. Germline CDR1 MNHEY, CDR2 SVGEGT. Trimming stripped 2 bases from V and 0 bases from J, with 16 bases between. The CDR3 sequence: CASSYITTGHMNTEAFF. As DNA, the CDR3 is TGTGCCAGCAGTTACATTACCACGGGACATATGAACACTGAAGCTTTCTTT.

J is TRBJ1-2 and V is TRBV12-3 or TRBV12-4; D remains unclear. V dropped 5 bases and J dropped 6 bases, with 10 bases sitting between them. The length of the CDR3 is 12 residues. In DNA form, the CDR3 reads TGTGCCAGCAGTCCACATGGGGATGGCTACACCTTC. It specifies CASSPHGDGYTF.

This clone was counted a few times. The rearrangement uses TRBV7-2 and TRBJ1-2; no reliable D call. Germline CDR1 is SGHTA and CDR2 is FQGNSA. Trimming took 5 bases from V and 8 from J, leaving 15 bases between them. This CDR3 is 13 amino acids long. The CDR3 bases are TGTGCCAGCAGCCAACGAGACTCAAGGGGCTACACCTTC. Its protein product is CASSQRDSRGYTF.

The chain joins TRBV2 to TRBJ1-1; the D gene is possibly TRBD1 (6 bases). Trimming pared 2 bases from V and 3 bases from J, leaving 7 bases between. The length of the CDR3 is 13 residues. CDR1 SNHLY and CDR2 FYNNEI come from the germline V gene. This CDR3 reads CASSEQGHTEAFF. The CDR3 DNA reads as TGTGCCAGCAGTGAACAGGGGCACACTGAAGCTTTCTTT.

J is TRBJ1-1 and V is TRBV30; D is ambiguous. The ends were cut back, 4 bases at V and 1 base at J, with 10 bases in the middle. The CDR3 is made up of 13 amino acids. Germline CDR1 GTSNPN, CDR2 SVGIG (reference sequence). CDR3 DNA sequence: TGTGCCTGGATGGCAGGATCGAACACTGAAGCTTTCTTT. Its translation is CAWMAGSNTEAFF.

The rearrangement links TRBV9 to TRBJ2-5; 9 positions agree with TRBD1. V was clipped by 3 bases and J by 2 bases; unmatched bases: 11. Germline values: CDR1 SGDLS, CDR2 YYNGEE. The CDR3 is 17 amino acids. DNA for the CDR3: TGTGCCAGCAGCGACCCCTCGGGACAGGGACCGCAAGAGACCCAGTACTTC. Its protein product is CASSDPSGQGPQETQYF.

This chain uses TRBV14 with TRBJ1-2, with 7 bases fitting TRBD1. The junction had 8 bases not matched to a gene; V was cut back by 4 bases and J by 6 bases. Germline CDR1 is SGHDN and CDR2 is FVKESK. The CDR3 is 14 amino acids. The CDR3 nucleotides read TGTGCCAGCAGCCGGTACAGGGGAGGTAATGGCTACACCTTC. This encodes CASSRYRGGNGYTF.

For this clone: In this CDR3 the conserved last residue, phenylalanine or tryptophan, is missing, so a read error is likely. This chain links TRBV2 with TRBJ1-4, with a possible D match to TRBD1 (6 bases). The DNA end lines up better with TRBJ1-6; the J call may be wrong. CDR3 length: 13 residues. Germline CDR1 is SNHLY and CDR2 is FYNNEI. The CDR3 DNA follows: TGTGCCAGCAGTGAATCCCTCATTACAGGGCTCCACCTT. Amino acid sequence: CASSESLITGLHL.

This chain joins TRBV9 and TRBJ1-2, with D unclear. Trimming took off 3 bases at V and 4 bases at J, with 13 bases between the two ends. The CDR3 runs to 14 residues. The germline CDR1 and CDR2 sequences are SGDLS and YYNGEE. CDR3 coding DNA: TGTGCCAGCAGCGGCCGAAGTGGTTTCTATGGCTACACCTTC. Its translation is CASSGRSGFYGYTF.

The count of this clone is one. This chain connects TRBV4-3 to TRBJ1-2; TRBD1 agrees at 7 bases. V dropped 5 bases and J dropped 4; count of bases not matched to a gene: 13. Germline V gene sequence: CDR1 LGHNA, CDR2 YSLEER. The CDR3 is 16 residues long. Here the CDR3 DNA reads TGCGCCAGCAGCGGACAGGTCGACAGGGTGACCTATGGCTACACCTTC. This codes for CASSGQVDRVTYGYTF.

As DNA, the CDR3 is TGTGCCAGCAGTCCGACCCCTTTTCGACCCTACGAGCAGTACTTC. Residues: CASSPTPFRPYEQYF. The V and J genes are TRBV6-5 and TRBJ2-7; D not certain. This CDR3 contains 15 residues. Trimming took 5 bases from V and 2 from J, leaving 16 bases between them. Germline assignment: CDR1 MNHEY and CDR2 SVGAGI.

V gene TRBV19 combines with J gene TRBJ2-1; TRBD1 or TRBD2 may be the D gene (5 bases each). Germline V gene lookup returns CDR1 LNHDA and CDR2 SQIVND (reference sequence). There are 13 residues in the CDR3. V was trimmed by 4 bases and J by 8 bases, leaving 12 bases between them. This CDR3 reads CASSTRGEDEQFF. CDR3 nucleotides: TGTGCCAGTAGTACTCGAGGGGAAGATGAGCAGTTCTTC.

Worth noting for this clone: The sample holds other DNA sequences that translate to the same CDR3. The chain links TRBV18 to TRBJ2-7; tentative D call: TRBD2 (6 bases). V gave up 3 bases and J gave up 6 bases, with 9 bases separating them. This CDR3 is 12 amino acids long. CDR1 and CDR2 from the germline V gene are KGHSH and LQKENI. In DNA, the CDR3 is TGTGCCAGCTCACCGGGGGGTCGCGAGCAGTACTTC. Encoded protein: CASSPGGREQYF.

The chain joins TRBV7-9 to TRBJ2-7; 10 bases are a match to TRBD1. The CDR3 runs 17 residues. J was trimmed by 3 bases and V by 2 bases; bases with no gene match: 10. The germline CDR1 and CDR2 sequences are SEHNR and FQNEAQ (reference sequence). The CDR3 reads CASSLSGQGRQYYEQYF. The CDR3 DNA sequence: TGTGCCAGCAGCTTATCGGGACAGGGGAGGCAGTACTACGAGCAGTACTTC.

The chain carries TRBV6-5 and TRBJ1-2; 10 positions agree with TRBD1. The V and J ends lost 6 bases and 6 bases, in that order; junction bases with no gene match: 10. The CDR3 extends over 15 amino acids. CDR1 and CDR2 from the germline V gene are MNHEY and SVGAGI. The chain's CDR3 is CASSGQGGVYNGYTF. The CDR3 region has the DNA TGTGCCAGCAGCGGACAGGGGGGGGTTTATAATGGCTACACCTTC.

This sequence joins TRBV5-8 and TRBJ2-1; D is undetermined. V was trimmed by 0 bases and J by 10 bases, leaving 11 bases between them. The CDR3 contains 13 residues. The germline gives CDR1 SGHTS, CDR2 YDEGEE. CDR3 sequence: CASSLGPAREQFF. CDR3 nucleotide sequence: TGTGCCAGCAGCTTGGGGCCCGCTAGGGAGCAGTTCTTC.

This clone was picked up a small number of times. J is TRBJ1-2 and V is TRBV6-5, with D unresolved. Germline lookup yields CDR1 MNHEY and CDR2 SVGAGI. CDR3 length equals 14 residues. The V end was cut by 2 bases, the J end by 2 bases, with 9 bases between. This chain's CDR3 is CASSYLSSNYGYTF. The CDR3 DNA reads TGTGCCAGCAGTTACCTCTCCTCAAACTATGGCTACACCTTC.